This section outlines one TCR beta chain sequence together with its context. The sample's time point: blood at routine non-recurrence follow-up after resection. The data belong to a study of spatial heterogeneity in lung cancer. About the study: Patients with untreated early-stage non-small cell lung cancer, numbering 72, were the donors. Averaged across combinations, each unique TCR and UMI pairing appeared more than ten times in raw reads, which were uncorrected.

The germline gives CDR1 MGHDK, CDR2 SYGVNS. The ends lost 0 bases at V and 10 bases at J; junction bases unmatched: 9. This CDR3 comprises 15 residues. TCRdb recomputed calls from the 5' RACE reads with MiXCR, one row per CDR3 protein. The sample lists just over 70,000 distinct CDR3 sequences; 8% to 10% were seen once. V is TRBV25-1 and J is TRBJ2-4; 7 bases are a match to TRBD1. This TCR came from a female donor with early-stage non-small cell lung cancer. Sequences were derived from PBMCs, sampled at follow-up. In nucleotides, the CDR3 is TGTGCCAGCAGTGAATATGGGGGACAGTTTAAAATTCAGTACTTC. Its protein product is CASSEYGGQFKIQYF.